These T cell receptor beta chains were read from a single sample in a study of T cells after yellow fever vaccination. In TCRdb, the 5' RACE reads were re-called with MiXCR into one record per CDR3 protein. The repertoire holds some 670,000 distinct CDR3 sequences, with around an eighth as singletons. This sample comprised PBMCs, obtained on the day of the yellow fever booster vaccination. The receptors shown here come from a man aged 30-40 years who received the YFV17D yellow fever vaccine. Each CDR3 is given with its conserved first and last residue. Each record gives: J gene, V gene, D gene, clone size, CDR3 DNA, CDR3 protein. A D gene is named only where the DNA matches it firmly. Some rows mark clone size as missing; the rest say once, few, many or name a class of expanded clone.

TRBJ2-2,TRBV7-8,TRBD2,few,TGTGCCAGCAGTAGGGGACTAGCGCCCACCGGGGAGCTGTTTTTT,CASSRGLAPTGELFF
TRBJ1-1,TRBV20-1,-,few,TGCAGTGCTAGAGATCTCCAGAACACTGAAGCTTTCTTT,CSARDLQNTEAFF
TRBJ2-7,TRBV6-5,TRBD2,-,TGTGCCAGCAGTTACCAATTGGGGACTAGACGGGACGAGCAGTACTTC,CASSYQLGTRRDEQYF
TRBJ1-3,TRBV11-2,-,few,TGTGCCAGCAGCTGGGACACCTTCTCTGGAAACACCATATATTTT,CASSWDTFSGNTIYF
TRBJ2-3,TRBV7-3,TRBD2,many,TGTGCCAGCAGCAAGGGACTAGCGGGAGGTACAGATACGCAGTATTTT,CASSKGLAGGTDTQYF
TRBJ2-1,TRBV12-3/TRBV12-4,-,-,TGTGCCAGCAGTTTAGCTCATAGGGCGCTAAGTGAGCAGTTCTTC,CASSLAHRALSEQFF
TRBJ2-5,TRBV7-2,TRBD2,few,TGTGCCAGCAGCTCCGGGATACTAGCGGGATTTGGTGAGACCCAGTACTTC,CASSSGILAGFGETQYF
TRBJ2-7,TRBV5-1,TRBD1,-,TGCGCCAGCACCTTAGGACAGGGGAGCTCCTACGAGCAGTACTTC,CASTLGQGSSYEQYF
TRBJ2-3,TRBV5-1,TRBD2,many,TGCGCCAGCAGCGGAAGCGGGAGCCTAGATACGCAGTATTTT,CASSGSGSLDTQYF
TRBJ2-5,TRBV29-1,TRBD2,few,TGCAGCGTTGAAGGCGGGAGGGCCCCAGAGACCCAGTACTTC,CSVEGGRAPETQYF
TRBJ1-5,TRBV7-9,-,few,TGTGCCAGCAGCTTAGCGGCGGACTACAATCAGCCCCAGCATTTT,CASSLAADYNQPQHF
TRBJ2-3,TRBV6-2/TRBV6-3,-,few,TGTGCCAGCAGTTACGGGATCGGGGGCTTGGAAGATACGCAGTATTTT,CASSYGIGGLEDTQYF
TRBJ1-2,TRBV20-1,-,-,TGCAGTGCCCCGGGCGGGGTCCTCTATGGCTACACCTTC,CSAPGGVLYGYTF
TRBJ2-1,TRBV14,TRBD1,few,TGTGCCAGCAGCCAAGCCCAGGGGGCACGGGAGCAGTTCTTC,CASSQAQGAREQFF
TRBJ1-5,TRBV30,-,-,TGTGCCTGGAGTCCTTATAGCAATCAGCCCCAGCATTTT,CAWSPYSNQPQHF
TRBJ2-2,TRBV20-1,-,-,TGCAGTGCAGACTACCGGGACACAGGCACCGGGGAGCTGTTTTTT,CSADYRDTGTGELFF
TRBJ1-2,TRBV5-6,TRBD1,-,TGTGCCAGCAGTACCGACAGGGGAAACTATGGCTACACCTTC,CASSTDRGNYGYTF
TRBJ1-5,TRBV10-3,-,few,TGTGCCATCGGACCCACCGGTAGCAATCAGCCCCAGCATTTT,CAIGPTGSNQPQHF
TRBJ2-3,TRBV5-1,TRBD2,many,TGCGCCAGCAGCTTGGGTCGGGCTAGCGGGAGGGCCACAGATACGCAGTATTTT,CASSLGRASGRATDTQYF
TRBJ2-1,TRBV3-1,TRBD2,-,TGTGCCAGCAGTCAAATAGGTGTAGGACTAGCGAGCTACAATGAGCAGTTCTTC,CASSQIGVGLASYNEQFF
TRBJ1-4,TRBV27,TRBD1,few,TGTGCCAGCAGCCCTGGACCAGGGGGCCCTTGGGATGAAAAACTGTTTTTT,CASSPGPGGPWDEKLFF
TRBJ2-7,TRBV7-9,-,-,TGTGCCAGCAGCTTAGGGCCCCGTGATGGACACGAGCAGTACTTC,CASSLGPRDGHEQYF
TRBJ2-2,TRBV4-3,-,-,TGCGCCAGCAGCCAAGATTCAGACAGTTCCGGGGAGCTGTTTTTT,CASSQDSDSSGELFF
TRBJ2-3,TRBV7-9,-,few,TGTGCCAGCAGCGAGACTGGAGGGGGTAAGGTCCGCACAGATACGCAGTATTTT,CASSETGGGKVRTDTQYF
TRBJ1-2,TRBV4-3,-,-,TGCGCCAGCAGCCAAGACGGCGCGCCCTATGGCTACACCTTC,CASSQDGAPYGYTF
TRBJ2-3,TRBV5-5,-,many,TGTGCCAGCAGCCGAAACACAGATACGCAGTATTTT,CASSRNTDTQYF
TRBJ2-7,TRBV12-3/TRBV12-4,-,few,TGTGCCAGCAGCGGGGTTCGGGCCAGCTCCTACGAGCAGTACTTC,CASSGVRASSYEQYF
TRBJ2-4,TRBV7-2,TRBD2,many,TGTGCCAGCAGCTTAGCCGGGGGAGGGAACATTCAGTACTTC,CASSLAGGGNIQYF
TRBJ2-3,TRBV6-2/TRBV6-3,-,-,TGTGCCAGCTTGTCAGGGCGCTGGGGAGATACGCAGTATTTT,CASLSGRWGDTQYF
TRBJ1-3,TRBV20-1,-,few,TGCAGTGCTAGTAAACAGGGTGGAAACACCATATATTTT,CSASKQGGNTIYF
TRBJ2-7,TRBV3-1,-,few,TGTGCCAGCAGCCAAGGCGCCCCCTCCTTTTATGAGCAGTACTTC,CASSQGAPSFYEQYF
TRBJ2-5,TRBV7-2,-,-,TGTGCCAGCAGCTTACACGAGCTGTACCAAGAGACCCAGTACTTC,CASSLHELYQETQYF
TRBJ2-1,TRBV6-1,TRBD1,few,TGTGCCAGCAGAACCACAGGGGCTTCCTACAATGAGCAGTTCTTC,CASRTTGASYNEQFF
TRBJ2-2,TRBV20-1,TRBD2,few,TGCAGTGCAGCGGGACTAGCGTATCGCGGGGAGCTGTTTTTT,CSAAGLAYRGELFF
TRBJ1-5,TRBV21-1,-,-,TGTGCCAGCAGCAATTTTGGCCCGAATATGGTCTTAGGGCCTAGCAATCAGCCCCAGCATTTT,CASSNFGPNMVLGPSNQPQHF
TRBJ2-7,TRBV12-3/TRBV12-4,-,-,TGTGCCAGCAGCCTCTCGGGCAGGGGAGGCGAGCAGTACTTC,CASSLSGRGGEQYF
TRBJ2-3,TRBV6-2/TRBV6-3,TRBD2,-,TGTGCCAGCAGTTACACTAGCGGAGGACCAGATACGCAGTATTTT,CASSYTSGGPDTQYF
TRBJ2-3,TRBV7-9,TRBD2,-,TGTGCCAGCAGCTTAAGCGGCGGGAGTGCAGATACGCAGTATTTT,CASSLSGGSADTQYF
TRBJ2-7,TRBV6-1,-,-,TGTGCCAGCAGTGGGCCCGGCTCCTACGAGCAGTACTTC,CASSGPGSYEQYF